This T cell receptor (beta chain) appears in the sequencing data of a study of blood T cell repertoires in COVID-19. For the study at large: Acute and convalescent COVID-19 samples came from the United States, Italy and Spain. Nucleic acid was either cDNA or gDNA, and it came from T cells, B-cell-depleted T cells, or PBMCs.

In the original processing: By means of reference gene primer amplification, nucleated cell counts were estimated. Assay: immunoSEQ multiplex PCR; the TCRdb copy retains only in-frame clones and omits some. The DNA gave D and trimming, while V, J and clone size come from that table. The sample lists 100,000 or so clones, approximately 93% seen once, with over 2% in the top ten. This sequence was found in a man aged 50-60 years with active COVID-19. Sequenced sample: peripheral blood.

Here the CDR3 DNA reads TGTGCCAGCAGCCAAGGCGAGACGTGGAGCTCCTACAATGAGCAGTTCTTC. It yields the protein CASSQGETWSSYNEQFF. The chain has TRBV3-1 (or the pseudogene TRBV3-2) and TRBJ2-1, with D unclear. Germline V gives CDR1 LGHDT, CDR2 YNNKEL (reference sequence). The CDR3 runs to 17 residues. V shed 1 base and J shed 0 bases, with 13 bases lying between them.